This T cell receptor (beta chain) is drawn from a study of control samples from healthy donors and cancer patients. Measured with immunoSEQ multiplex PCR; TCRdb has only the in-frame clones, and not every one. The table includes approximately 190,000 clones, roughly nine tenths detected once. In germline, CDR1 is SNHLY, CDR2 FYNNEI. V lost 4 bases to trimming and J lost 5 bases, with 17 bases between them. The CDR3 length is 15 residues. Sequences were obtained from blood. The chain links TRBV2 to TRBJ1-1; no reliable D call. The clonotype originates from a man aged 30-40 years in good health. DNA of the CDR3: TGTGCCAGCAGTGTTGGGTTGGAAGGGAGGACTGAAGCTTTCTTT. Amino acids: CASSVGLEGRTEAFF. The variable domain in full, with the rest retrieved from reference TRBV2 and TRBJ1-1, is EPEVTQTPSHQVTQMGQEVILRCVPISNHLYFYWYRQILGQKVEFLVSFYNNEISEKSEIFDDQFSVERPDGSNFTLKIRSTKLEDSAMYFCASSVGLEGRTEAFFGQGTRLTVV.